Shown below are 27 T cell receptor beta chains from a single sample sequenced in a study of identical twins. TCRdb itself ran the 5' RACE reads through MiXCR, one entry per CDR3 protein. Here the sample spans 420,000 or so distinct CDR3 sequences, around 18% being singletons. Sample: naive T cells sorted from blood. These receptors originate from a man between 45 and 60 years old in good health.

The genes are TRBV3-1 and TRBJ2-3; D remains unclear. CDR1 and CDR2 from the germline V gene are LGHDT and YNNKEL (reference sequence). The CDR3 runs to 13 residues. Trimming removed 0 bases at V and 10 bases at J, with 11 bases between. The CDR3 sequence is CASSQDGVDAQYF. The CDR3 DNA is TGTGCCAGCAGCCAAGACGGTGTGGATGCGCAGTATTTT.

This clonotype has just a few counts. This chain connects TRBV7-9 to TRBJ2-1; 10 nucleotides agree with TRBD2. Germline V gene sequence: CDR1 SEHNR, CDR2 FQNEAQ (reference sequence). V trimming: 5 bases; J trimming: 3 bases; junction bases outside the gene matches: 10. The CDR3 runs 17 residues. The CDR3 sequence: CASSPAGLADNYNEQFF. The CDR3 DNA is TGTGCCAGCAGCCCAGCCGGACTAGCGGACAACTACAATGAGCAGTTCTTC. The complete variable domain, with remaining parts taken from reference TRBV7-9 and TRBJ2-1, reads DTGVSQNPRHKITKRGQNVTFRCDPISEHNRLYWYRQTLGQGPEFLTYFQNEAQLEKSRLLSDRFSAERPKGSFSTLEIQRTEQGDSAMYLCASSPAGLADNYNEQFFGPGTRLTVL.

This clonotype has a handful of counts. This chain joins TRBV15 and TRBJ2-5; unclear D gene. The CDR3 covers 13 residues. CDR1 and CDR2 from the germline V gene are LNHNV and YYDKDF (reference sequence). The ends were cut back, 5 bases at V and 4 bases at J, with 11 bases in the middle. For the CDR3, the DNA is TGTGCCACCAGCGCCCCGTTGGGAGAGACCCAGTACTTC. Translation gives CATSAPLGETQYF.

The gene calls are TRBV11-1 and TRBJ1-6, with 9 bases aligning to TRBD1. The CDR3 is made up of 19 amino acids. The ends lost 4 bases at V and 7 bases at J; junction bases unmatched: 17. Germline V gene lookup returns CDR1 SGHAT and CDR2 FQDESV (reference sequence). The CDR3 spells CASSSREQGAGTLNSPLHF. CDR3 DNA: TGTGCCAGCAGCTCCCGAGAACAGGGGGCAGGCACTTTAAATTCACCCCTCCACTTT.

This clonotype was observed at least ten times. This rearrangement joins TRBV4-2 to TRBJ1-1; no reliable D call. CDR1 is LGHNA, CDR2 YNFKEQ, per germline. Trimming shortened V by 4 bases and J by 4 bases, and 13 bases separated the two germline ends. The CDR3 has 14 residues. CDR3 sequence reads: CASSPPTGITEAFF. CDR3 in DNA: TGTGCCAGCAGCCCCCCAACCGGAATCACTGAAGCTTTCTTT.

This clonotype was seen at least ten times. The chain is built from TRBV20-1 and TRBJ1-2; D remains ambiguous. Germline CDR1 is DFQATT and CDR2 is SNEGSKA (reference sequence). With 5 bases removed from V and 6 bases from J, the gap between germline ends came to 22 bases. The CDR3 totals 15 residues. The CDR3 loop reads CSADVLRRRRNGYTF. In DNA, the CDR3 is TGCAGTGCTGACGTCCTACGGAGGAGACGGAATGGCTACACCTTC.

This clonotype was seen repeatedly, ten times or more. J is TRBJ2-3 and V is TRBV2, with D tentatively TRBD1 or TRBD2 (6 bases each). In germline, CDR1 is SNHLY, CDR2 FYNNEI. This CDR3 region has 17 residues. Trimming left V 6 bases short and J 1 base short, with 20 bases between. The CDR3 DNA follows: TGTGCCAGCAGCCCCCCGGGGGCGGGTCGCCGCACAGATACGCAGTATTTT. Translating gives CASSPPGAGRRTDTQYF.

The rearrangement links TRBV6-2 or TRBV6-3 to TRBJ2-7, with D perhaps TRBD2 (6 bases). Germline loops: CDR1 MNHEY, CDR2 SVGEGT. Trimming took off 2 bases at V and 0 bases at J, with 20 bases between the two ends. The CDR3 length is 18 residues. The CDR3 DNA reads as TGTGCCAGCAGTTACCTAGTTTCATACGGAGGGAACTCCTACGAGCAGTACTTC. Amino acids: CASSYLVSYGGNSYEQYF.

This clonotype was recorded a few times. This chain joins TRBV5-1 and TRBJ2-2, with D unresolved. Trimming removed 0 bases from V and 4 bases from J, with 7 bases in between. Germline V CDR1 and CDR2: SGHRS, YFSETQ. This CDR3 comprises 14 residues. CDR3 amino acids: CASSLAWGTGELFF. The CDR3 bases are TGCGCCAGCAGCTTGGCCTGGGGCACCGGGGAGCTGTTTTTT.

In its sample, this clonotype was seen a few times. The chain employs TRBV13 and TRBJ2-5; D ambiguous. Germline V gene data show CDR1 as PRHDT and CDR2 as FYEKMQ (reference sequence). The CDR3 extends over 13 amino acids. Trimming cost V 2 bases and J 5 bases, with 9 bases left between them. This chain's CDR3 is CASSLTVGETQYF. The CDR3 nucleotides are TGTGCCAGCAGCTTAACAGTAGGGGAGACCCAGTACTTC. The whole variable domain, filled in from reference TRBV13 and TRBJ2-5, reads AAGVIQSPRHLIKEKRETATLKCYPIPRHDTVYWYQQGPGQDPQFLISFYEKMQSDKGSIPDRFSAQQFSDYHSELNMSSLELGDSALYFCASSLTVGETQYFGPGTRLLVL.

This clonotype was counted ten times or more. Relative to the germline gene, one junction end is altered; a read error may explain this. The V gene is TRBV29-1, the J gene TRBJ2-7, with 10 bases that match TRBD1. The CDR3 is 12 residues long. Germline-derived CDR1 and CDR2 are SQVTM and ANQGSEA. CDR3 in amino acids: CSVEDGTGDTLF. The CDR3 bases are TGCAGCGTTGAAGATGGGACAGGGGATACTCTCTTC.

This clonotype appeared many times. The J gene is TRBJ1-5, the V gene TRBV25-1; 8 bases align to TRBD1. This CDR3 region has 15 residues. V gave up 4 bases and J gave up 1 base; unmatched junction bases: 3. Germline V lookup: CDR1 MGHDK, CDR2 SYGVNS. CDR3 DNA: TGTGCCAGCAGTGCCGGACAGGGAAGCAATCAGCCCCAGCATTTT. Translated, it gives CASSAGQGSNQPQHF.

The chain is built from TRBV7-2 and TRBJ2-5; D not certain. This CDR3 is built from 13 residues. Germline V gives CDR1 SGHTA, CDR2 FQGNSA. V lost 5 bases and J lost 5, with 12 bases in between. CDR3 sequence: CASSGRSFETQYF. In DNA form, the CDR3 reads TGTGCCAGCAGCGGTCGCAGTTTCGAGACCCAGTACTTC.

This clonotype was detected a few times. V is TRBV6-5 and J is TRBJ2-1, with 10 bases aligning to TRBD2. Per germline, CDR1 MNHEY and CDR2 SVGAGI. J gave up 8 bases and V 0 bases, and 7 bases lay outside the gene matches. CDR3 length: 16 residues. The CDR3 sequence: CASSYSIASGSYEQFF. Written as DNA, the CDR3 is TGTGCCAGCAGTTACTCGATCGCTAGCGGGAGTTATGAGCAGTTCTTC.

This clonotype came up many times. The chain is built from TRBV6-1 and TRBJ1-1; 8 bases agree with TRBD1. The CDR3 runs 13 residues. Germline CDR1 reads MNHNS; CDR2 reads SASEGT. With V trimmed by 9 bases and J by 7 bases, 10 bases remained unmatched. The CDR3 loop is CASRRGRFIEAFF. CDR3 nucleotides: TGTGCCAGTCGCAGGGGGCGCTTCATTGAAGCTTTCTTT.

This chain connects TRBV20-1 to TRBJ2-1, with D unresolved. CDR3 size: 15 residues. CDR1 DFQATT and CDR2 SNEGSKA come from the germline V gene (reference sequence). The V end was cut by 5 bases, the J end by 3 bases, with 17 bases between. The CDR3 protein is CSAHGARRNYNEQFF. CDR3 DNA: TGCAGTGCTCACGGAGCAAGACGGAACTACAATGAGCAGTTCTTC.

This clonotype was seen only a few times. The rearrangement uses TRBV28 and TRBJ1-2; D may be TRBD1 (5 bases). V lost 5 bases and J 2 bases, leaving 9 bases between the germline ends. The CDR3 is 13 residues long. Germline assignment: CDR1 MDHEN and CDR2 SYDVKM. The CDR3 loop is CASSKGQNYGYTF. In DNA form, the CDR3 reads TGTGCCAGCAGTAAGGGGCAGAACTATGGCTACACCTTC.

This clonotype was seen only a few times. The gene calls are TRBV4-1 and TRBJ2-4, with a weak D call TRBD1 (5 bases). This CDR3 comprises 17 residues. Germline CDR1 and CDR2: MGHRA and YSYEKL. Trimming stripped 0 bases from V and 0 bases from J, with 12 bases between. The CDR3 here is CASSQDSRVLAKNIQYF. The CDR3 DNA sequence: TGCGCCAGCAGCCAAGATAGCAGGGTCCTAGCCAAAAACATTCAGTACTTC.

The chain combines TRBV2 with TRBJ2-1; 10 nucleotides line up with TRBD2. This CDR3 has 16 amino acids. Trimming removed 6 bases from V and 7 bases from J; junction bases left unmatched: 12. Germline V gene sequence: CDR1 SNHLY, CDR2 FYNNEI. CDR3 in DNA: TGTGCCAGCAGAGCACTAGCGGGAAGGGCCAGGAATGAGCAGTTCTTC. Protein: CASRALAGRARNEQFF. Filled out from reference TRBV2 and TRBJ2-1, the complete variable domain reads EPEVTQTPSHQVTQMGQEVILRCVPISNHLYFYWYRQILGQKVEFLVSFYNNEISEKSEIFDDQFSVERPDGSNFTLKIRSTKLEDSAMYFCASRALAGRARNEQFFGPGTRLTVL.

The chain employs TRBV20-1 and TRBJ2-1; the D gene is possibly TRBD2 (6 bases). The CDR3 consists of 16 residues. With 1 base removed from V and 1 base from J, the gap between germline ends came to 14 bases. The germline CDR1 and CDR2 sequences are DFQATT and SNEGSKA (reference sequence). The CDR3 DNA sequence: TGCAGTGCTAGAGCCGGGGGATCGGGGTCCTACAATGAGCAGTTCTTC. It is translated as CSARAGGSGSYNEQFF.

This clonotype has just a few counts. This chain connects TRBV3-1 to TRBJ2-3, with D unresolved. This CDR3 comprises 13 residues. The V gene's germline CDR1 is LGHDT and CDR2 YNNKEL (reference sequence). V dropped 2 bases and J dropped 0 bases, with 3 bases sitting between them. In DNA, the CDR3 is TGTGCCAGCAGCCAACGGAGCACAGATACGCAGTATTTT. Its protein is CASSQRSTDTQYF.

This clonotype was seen repeatedly, ten times or more. The V and J genes are TRBV11-1 and TRBJ1-1; tentatively, D is TRBD1 (6 bases). The CDR3 is 18 amino acids. Trimming left V 2 bases short and J 3 bases short, with 22 bases between. In germline, CDR1 is SGHAT, CDR2 FQDESV (reference sequence). The CDR3 DNA reads as TGTGCCAGCAGCTTAAGAGTAATGGGGGCGTCGTCGGACACTGAAGCTTTCTTT. Translated, it gives CASSLRVMGASSDTEAFF.

This clonotype was seen only a few times. The chain's CDR3 is CATQRGALADTQYF. In DNA form, the CDR3 reads TGTGCCACTCAACGGGGGGCCTTGGCAGATACGCAGTATTTT. The chain joins TRBV27 to TRBJ2-3; weak D call: TRBD2 (7 bases). Trimming removed 10 bases from V and 4 bases from J, with 18 bases in between. In germline, CDR1 is MNHEY, CDR2 SMNVEV (reference sequence). The CDR3 is 14 residues long.

The chain recombines TRBV20-1 with TRBJ2-5; D unresolved. Germline loops: CDR1 DFQATT, CDR2 SNEGSKA (reference sequence). The length of the CDR3 is 14 residues. The ends were cut back, 5 bases at V and 1 base at J, with 14 bases in the middle. CDR3 sequence: CSAQSAAFQETQYF. The CDR3 DNA follows: TGCAGTGCTCAGAGTGCGGCATTCCAAGAGACCCAGTACTTC.

This clonotype came up many times. The chain uses TRBV5-1 and TRBJ2-1; perhaps TRBD2 as D (5 bases). The V gene lost 0 bases and the J gene lost 4 bases, with 11 bases spanning the gap. This CDR3 comprises 15 residues. Germline V gene data show CDR1 as SGHRS and CDR2 as YFSETQ. As DNA, the CDR3 is TGCGCCAGCAGCTTGGCTCGGGGAGATTACAATGAGCAGTTCTTC. As protein: CASSLARGDYNEQFF. Looking up the rest from reference TRBV5-1 and TRBJ2-1 gives the full variable domain: KAGVTQTPRYLIKTRGQQVTLSCSPISGHRSVSWYQQTPGQGLQFLFEYFSETQRNKGNFPGRFSGRQFSNSRSEMNVSTLELGDSALYLCASSLARGDYNEQFFGPGTRLTVL.

V usage is TRBV4-2 and J usage is TRBJ2-1; 14 nucleotides match TRBD2. Germline CDR1 is LGHNA and CDR2 is YNFKEQ. The V gene end was trimmed by 5 bases and the J gene end by 7 bases; junction bases not matched to a gene: 7. The CDR3 loop spans 16 amino acids. DNA of the CDR3: TGTGCCAGCAGCTCGAGGGGGACTAGCGGGAGTAATGAGCAGTTCTTC. It specifies CASSSRGTSGSNEQFF.

The V and J genes are TRBV7-8 and TRBJ1-4, with TRBD1 matching 12 bases. Germline loops: CDR1 SGHVS, CDR2 FQNEAQ. This CDR3 spans 15 amino acids. The ends lost 6 bases at V and 8 bases at J; junction bases unmatched: 7. CDR3 loop: CASRGSGTGGEKLFF. The CDR3 region has the DNA TGTGCCAGCAGGGGCAGCGGGACAGGGGGCGAAAAACTGTTTTTT.